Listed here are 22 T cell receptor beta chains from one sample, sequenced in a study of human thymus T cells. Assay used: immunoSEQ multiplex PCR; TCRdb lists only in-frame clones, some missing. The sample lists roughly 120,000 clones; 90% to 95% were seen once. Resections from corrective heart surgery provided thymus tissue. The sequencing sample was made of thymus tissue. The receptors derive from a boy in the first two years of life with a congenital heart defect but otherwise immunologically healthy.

In nucleotides, the CDR3 is TGTGCCAGCAGTTATCCGGGACTAGGCACGACGCAGTATTTT. This gives the protein CASSYPGLGTTQYF. V and J are TRBV5-6 and TRBJ2-3, with 8 bases identical to TRBD2. The CDR3 has 14 amino acids. Germline V gene sequence: CDR1 SGHDT, CDR2 YYEEEE. Trimming cost V 5 bases and J 9 bases; bases outside gene matches: 11.

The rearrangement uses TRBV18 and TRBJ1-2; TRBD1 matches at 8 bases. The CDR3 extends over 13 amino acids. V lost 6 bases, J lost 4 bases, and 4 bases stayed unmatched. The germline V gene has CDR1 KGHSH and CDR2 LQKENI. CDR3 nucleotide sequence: TGTGCCAGCTCTCAACAGGGGGGCTATGGCTACACCTTC. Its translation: CASSQQGGYGYTF.

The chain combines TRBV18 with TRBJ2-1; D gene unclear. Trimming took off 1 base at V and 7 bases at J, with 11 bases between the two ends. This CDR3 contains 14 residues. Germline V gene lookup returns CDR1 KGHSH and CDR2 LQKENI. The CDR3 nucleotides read TGTGCCAGCTCACCACGGATTCTCGCGAATGAGCAGTTCTTC. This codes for CASSPRILANEQFF.

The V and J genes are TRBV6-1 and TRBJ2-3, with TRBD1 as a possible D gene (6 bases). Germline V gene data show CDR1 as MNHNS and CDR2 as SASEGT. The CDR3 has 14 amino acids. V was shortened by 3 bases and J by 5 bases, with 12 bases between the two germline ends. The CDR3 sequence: CASSDPGTRDTQYF. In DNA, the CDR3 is TGTGCCAGCAGTGATCCCGGGACAAGAGATACGCAGTATTTT.

The CDR3 here is CASSQDFDRPYSNQPQHF. The DNA for the CDR3 is TGTGCCAGCAGCCAAGATTTTGACAGGCCTTATAGCAATCAGCCCCAGCATTTT. This chain links TRBV4-2 with TRBJ1-5; D may be TRBD1 (6 bases). V was pared by 0 bases and J by 0 bases, with 15 bases between. Germline V gives CDR1 LGHNA, CDR2 YNFKEQ. This CDR3 is built from 18 residues.

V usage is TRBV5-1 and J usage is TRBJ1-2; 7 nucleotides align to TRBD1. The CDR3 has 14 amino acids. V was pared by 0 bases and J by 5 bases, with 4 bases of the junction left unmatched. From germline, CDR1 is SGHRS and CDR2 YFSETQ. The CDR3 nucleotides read TGCGCCAGCAGCTTGGAGGGGGCAAGTTATGGCTACACCTTC. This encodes CASSLEGASYGYTF.

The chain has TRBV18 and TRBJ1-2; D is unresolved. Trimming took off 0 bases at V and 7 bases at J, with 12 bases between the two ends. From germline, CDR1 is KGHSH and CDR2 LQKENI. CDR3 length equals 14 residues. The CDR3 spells CASSPPSSSGGYTF. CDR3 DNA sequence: TGTGCCAGCTCACCACCGTCGAGCTCGGGTGGCTACACCTTC.

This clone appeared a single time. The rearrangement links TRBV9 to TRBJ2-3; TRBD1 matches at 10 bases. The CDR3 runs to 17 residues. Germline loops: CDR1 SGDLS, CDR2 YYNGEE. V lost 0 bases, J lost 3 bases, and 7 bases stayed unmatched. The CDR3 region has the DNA TGTGCCAGCAGCGTAGGACAGGGGGCTCCTGGGACAGATACGCAGTATTTT. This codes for CASSVGQGAPGTDTQYF.

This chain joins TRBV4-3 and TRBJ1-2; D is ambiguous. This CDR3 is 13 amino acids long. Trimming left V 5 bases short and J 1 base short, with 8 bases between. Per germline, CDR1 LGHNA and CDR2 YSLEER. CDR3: CASSVRLNYGYTF. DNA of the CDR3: TGCGCCAGCAGCGTTCGTCTTAACTATGGCTACACCTTC.

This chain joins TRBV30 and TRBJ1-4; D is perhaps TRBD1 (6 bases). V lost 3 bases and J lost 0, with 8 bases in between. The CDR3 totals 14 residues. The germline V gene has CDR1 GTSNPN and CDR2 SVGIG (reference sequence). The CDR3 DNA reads TGTGCCTGGAGGGACAGTGCAACTAATGAAAAACTGTTTTTT. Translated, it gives CAWRDSATNEKLFF.

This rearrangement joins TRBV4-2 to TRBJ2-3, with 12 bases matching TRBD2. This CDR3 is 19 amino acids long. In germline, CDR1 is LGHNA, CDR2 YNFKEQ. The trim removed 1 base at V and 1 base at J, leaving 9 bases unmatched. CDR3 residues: CASSQGRLAGALRTDTQYF. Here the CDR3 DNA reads TGTGCCAGCAGCCAAGGGAGACTAGCGGGGGCCTTACGCACAGATACGCAGTATTTT.

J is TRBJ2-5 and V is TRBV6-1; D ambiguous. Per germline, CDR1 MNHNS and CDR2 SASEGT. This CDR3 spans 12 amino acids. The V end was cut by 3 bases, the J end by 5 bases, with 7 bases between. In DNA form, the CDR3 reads TGTGCCAGCAGTGATAGCTCGGAGACCCAGTACTTC. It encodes CASSDSSETQYF.

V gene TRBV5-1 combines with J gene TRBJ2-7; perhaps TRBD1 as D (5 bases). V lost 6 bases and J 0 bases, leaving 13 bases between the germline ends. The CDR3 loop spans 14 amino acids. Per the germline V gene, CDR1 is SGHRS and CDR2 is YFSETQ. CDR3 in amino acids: CASNSGISSYEQYF. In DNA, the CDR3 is TGCGCCAGCAATTCAGGGATAAGCTCCTACGAGCAGTACTTC.

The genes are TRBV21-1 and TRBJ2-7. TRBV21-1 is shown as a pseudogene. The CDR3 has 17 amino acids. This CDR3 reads CASSPKRPGIDLYEQYF. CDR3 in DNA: TGTGCCAGCAGCCCGAAACGGCCAGGCATCGACTTATACGAGCAGTACTTC.

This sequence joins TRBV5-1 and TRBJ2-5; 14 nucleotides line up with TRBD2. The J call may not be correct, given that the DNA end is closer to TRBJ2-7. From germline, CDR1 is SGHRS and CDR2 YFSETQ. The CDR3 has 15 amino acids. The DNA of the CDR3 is TGCGCCAGCAGCCAGGGACTAGCGGGGGTCTACGAGCAGTACTTC. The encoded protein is CASSQGLAGVYEQYF.

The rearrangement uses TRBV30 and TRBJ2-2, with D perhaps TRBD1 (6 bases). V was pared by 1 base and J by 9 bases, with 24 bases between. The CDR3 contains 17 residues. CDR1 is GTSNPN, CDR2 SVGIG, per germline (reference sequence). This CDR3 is CAWSAPLRAQGRRELFF. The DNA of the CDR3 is TGTGCCTGGAGTGCTCCCCTTAGGGCACAGGGCCGTAGGGAGCTGTTTTTT. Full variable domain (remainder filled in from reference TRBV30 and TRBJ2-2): SQTIHQWPATLVQPVGSPLSLECTVEGTSNPNLYWYRQAAGRGLQLLFYSVGIGQISSEVPQNLSASRPQDRQFILSSKKLLLSDSGFYLCAWSAPLRAQGRRELFFGEGSRLTVL.

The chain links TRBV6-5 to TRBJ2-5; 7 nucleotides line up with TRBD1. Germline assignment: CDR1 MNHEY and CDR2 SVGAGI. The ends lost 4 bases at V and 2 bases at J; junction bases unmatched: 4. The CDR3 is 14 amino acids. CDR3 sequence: CASSSKGQQETQYF. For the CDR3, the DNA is TGTGCCAGCAGTTCTAAGGGACAGCAAGAGACCCAGTACTTC.

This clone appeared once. The CDR3: CASADRLADTQYF. For the CDR3, the DNA is TGTGCCAGCGCGGACAGGCTGGCAGATACGCAGTATTTT. The rearrangement uses TRBV6-5 and TRBJ2-3, with 7 nucleotides matching TRBD1. CDR3 length equals 13 residues. Germline V gives CDR1 MNHEY, CDR2 SVGAGI. Trimming cost V 8 bases and J 4 bases; bases outside gene matches: 6.

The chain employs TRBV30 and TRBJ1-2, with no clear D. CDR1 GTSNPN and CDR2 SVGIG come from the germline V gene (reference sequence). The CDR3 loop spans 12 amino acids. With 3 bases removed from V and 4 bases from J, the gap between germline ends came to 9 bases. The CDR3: CAWRRVGYGYTF. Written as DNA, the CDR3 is TGTGCCTGGAGGAGGGTAGGCTATGGCTACACCTTC.

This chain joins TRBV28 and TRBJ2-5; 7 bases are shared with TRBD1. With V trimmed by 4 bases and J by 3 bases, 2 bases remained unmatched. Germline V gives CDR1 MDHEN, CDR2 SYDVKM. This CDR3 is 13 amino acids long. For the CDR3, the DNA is TGTGCCAGCAGTTACGACAGGGAAGAGACCCAGTACTTC. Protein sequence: CASSYDREETQYF.

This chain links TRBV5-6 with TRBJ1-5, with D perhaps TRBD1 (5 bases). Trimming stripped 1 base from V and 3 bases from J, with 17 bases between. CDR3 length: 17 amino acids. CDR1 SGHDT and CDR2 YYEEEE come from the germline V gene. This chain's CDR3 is CASSLRGREINNQPQHF. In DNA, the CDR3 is TGTGCCAGCAGCTTGAGGGGCAGAGAAATTAACAATCAGCCCCAGCATTTT. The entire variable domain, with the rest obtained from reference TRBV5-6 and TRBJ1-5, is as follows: DAGVTQSPTHLIKTRGQQVTLRCSPKSGHDTVSWYQQALGQGPQFIFQYYEEEERQRGNFPDRFSGHQFPNYSSELNVNALLLGDSALYLCASSLRGREINNQPQHFGDGTRLSIL.

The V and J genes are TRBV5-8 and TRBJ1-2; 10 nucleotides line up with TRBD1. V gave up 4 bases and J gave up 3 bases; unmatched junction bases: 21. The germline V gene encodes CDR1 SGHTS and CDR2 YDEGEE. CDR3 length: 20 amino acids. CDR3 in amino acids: CASSLKSPRDRGLMDYGYTF. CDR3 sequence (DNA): TGTGCCAGCAGCCTGAAAAGCCCCCGGGACAGGGGTTTGATGGACTATGGCTACACCTTC.